These 5 T cell receptor beta chains came from one sample sequenced in a study of T-cell reconstitution after alpha-beta-depleted transplantation in children. The authors prepared the TCRbeta library with unique molecular identifiers. TCRdb recomputed calls from the PCR reads with MiXCR, one row per CDR3 protein. The table shows roughly 500,000 distinct CDR3 sequences, with under 12% occurring only once. The sample in question was PBMCs, obtained before TCRalphabeta/CD19-depleted stem cell transplant. The receptors come from a child aged 2 to 10 with inherited bone marrow failure, due to receive a stem cell transplant.

In its sample, this clonotype was seen many times. One end of the junction does not line up with germline, which may come from a read error. The chain's CDR3 is CSVEGTSGQETQYF. The CDR3 nucleotides are TGCAGCGTCGAAGGGACTAGCGGGCAAGAGACCCAGTACTTC. This chain links TRBV29-1 with TRBJ2-5, with 12 bases identical to TRBD2. The CDR3 has 14 amino acids. CDR1 SQVTM and CDR2 ANQGSEA come from the germline V gene. Full variable domain (rest looked up from reference TRBV29-1 and TRBJ2-5): SAVISQKPSRDICQRGTSLTIQCQVDSQVTMMFWYRQQPGQSLTLIATANQGSEATYESGFVIDKFPISRPNLTFSTLTVSNMSPEDSSIYLCSVEGTSGQETQYFGPGTRLLVL.

Many counts were recorded for this clonotype. The V gene is TRBV28, the J gene TRBJ2-1; TRBD2 matches 10 bases. CDR3 length: 14 residues. The germline V gene encodes CDR1 MDHEN and CDR2 SYDVKM. J lost 4 bases, V lost 7 bases, and 4 bases had no gene match. In nucleotides, the CDR3 is TGTGCCAGCACCTCTAGCGGGAGATACAATGAGCAGTTCTTC. Encoded protein: CASTSSGRYNEQFF. Based on the CDR3 plus reference TRBV28 and TRBJ2-1, the full variable domain is DVKVTQSSRYLVKRTGEKVFLECVQDMDHENMFWYRQDPGLGLRLIYFSYDVKMKEKGDIPEGYSVSREKKERFSLILESASTNQTSMYLCASTSSGRYNEQFFGPGTRLTVL.

This chain uses TRBV20-1 with TRBJ2-7; 8 bases map to TRBD2. V gave up 4 bases and J gave up 3 bases; unmatched junction bases: 11. CDR1 and CDR2 (germline): DFQATT, SNEGSKA (reference sequence). The CDR3 sequence is 15 residues long. The CDR3 loop is CSATHTSGRGYEQYF. In nucleotides, the CDR3 is TGCAGTGCTACACATACTAGCGGCAGAGGCTACGAGCAGTACTTC.

This clonotype was detected ten times or more. The chain carries TRBV20-1 and TRBJ1-1; TRBD1 is a possible D gene (5 bases). The V end lost 7 bases, the J end lost 1 base, and 10 bases lay between the germline ends. Germline assignment: CDR1 DFQATT and CDR2 SNEGSKA (reference sequence). The CDR3 consists of 12 residues. This CDR3 reads CSVLQGNTEAFF. The CDR3 bases are TGCAGTGTCCTCCAGGGGAACACTGAAGCTTTCTTT.

The V and J genes are TRBV7-6 and TRBJ2-1; a weak D match, TRBD2 (6 bases). The CDR3 loop spans 18 amino acids. Trimming removed 3 bases at V and 5 bases at J, with 23 bases between. Per the germline V gene, CDR1 is SGHVS and CDR2 is FNYEAQ. CDR3 nucleotide sequence: TGTGCCAGCAGCTTTTCCCCGGGACTCGACCTCGCCCACAATGAGCAGTTCTTC. It is translated as CASSFSPGLDLAHNEQFF.